The clone carrying this TCR beta chain was seen ten or more times. A single record per CDR3 protein comes from TCRdb applying MiXCR to the 5' RACE reads. The data hold roughly 350,000 distinct CDR3 sequences, with roughly 9% observed a single time. This sample was taken from a study of identical twins. The length of the CDR3 is 15 residues. Germline-derived CDR1 and CDR2 are DFQATT and SNEGSKA (reference sequence). After removal of 5 bases from V and 4 bases from J, the junction contained 10 bases not matched to a gene. This sequence originates from a woman between 50 and 59 years old in good health. The chain recombines TRBV20-1 with TRBJ2-3; TRBD2 agrees at 9 bases. Sequences were obtained from naive T cells sorted from blood. CDR3 coding DNA: TGCAGTGCTTTTCTAGCGGGGTTGGGGTCAGATACGCAGTATTTT. Residues: CSAFLAGLGSDTQYF.